Detailed here is one TCR beta chain. What antigen it recognizes has not been identified. No base quality values were provided; no much bigger clone lies one nucleotide off. Preparation of the library involved 5' RACE. The run used a NextSeq 500. To correct for sequencing error and PCR bias, the TCR library protocol tagged individual cDNA molecules with unique molecular identifiers. TCR alpha and beta chains were both sequenced, and the abundances of alpha and beta sequences in each sample were closely correlated with each other. The authors processed their data as follows. Decombinator V4 was used to annotate TCR sequences for V gene, J gene and CDR3. TCRs were defined as expanded if a significant change between any two time points was detected under a Poisson model with p below 0.0001. Abundances of TCRs were expressed as counts per million after normalisation to the total number of TCRs sequenced in each sample. MAIT TCRs were defined by TRAV1-2 paired with TRAJ12, TRAJ20 or TRAJ33, and iNKT TCRs by TRAV10 paired with TRAJ18. A search of VDJdb, accessed on 1 November 2021, was run for TCRs annotated to CMV, EBV and SARS-CoV-2, with TCRs annotated for multiple antigens excluded. Starting from the raw public reads, TCRdb applied fastp trimming at Q25, assembled clones with MiXCR and retained in-frame beta chains. Each CDR3 protein appears once, grouped with its most common genes and DNA. The V and J calls shown here were made by TCRdb, not taken from the authors' results. For this sample the table gives around 83,000 distinct CDR3 sequences, of which about 10% were detected only once. 8% to 10% of the sample goes to the ten largest clones.

The data stem from a study of early T cells in non-severe SARS-CoV-2 infection (dated by TCRdb to 2020 to 2023). Background for the entire study: Because TCR sequencing was done on bulk RNA from unsorted whole blood, the alpha and beta chains could not be paired.

The CDR3 covers 12 residues, taking in both the cysteine and the phenylalanine. The CDR3 DNA has 36 bases and is translated from base 1. Based on the germline V gene, the CDR1 and CDR2 sequences are SGHAT and FQNNGV. V sheds 0 bases and J sheds 4 bases, leaving 4 bases between their ends. This was a case-control study nested in a cohort of healthcare workers in London, UK, who had nasopharyngeal swab PCR tests and blood samples taken every week. Healthcare workers were recruited during the week of the UK lockdown, between 23 and 31 March 2020, and followed weekly for up to roughly 16 weeks. Study-level results and caveats: Matching against VDJdb was skewed toward anti-spike CD8 responses, likely underestimated virus-specific expansions, and missed private and CD4 specificities.

The sequence links TRBV11-2 to TRBJ2-7, with the D gene too uncertain to name. The receptor was isolated from an adult who was a healthcare worker with PCR-confirmed SARS-CoV-2 infection or an uninfected control (not recorded which). This specimen consisted of whole blood, obtained at baseline. The DNA sequence follows: TGTGCCAGCAGCTTAGAGGTGTACGAGCAGTACTTC. Its coded protein is CASSLEVYEQYF.